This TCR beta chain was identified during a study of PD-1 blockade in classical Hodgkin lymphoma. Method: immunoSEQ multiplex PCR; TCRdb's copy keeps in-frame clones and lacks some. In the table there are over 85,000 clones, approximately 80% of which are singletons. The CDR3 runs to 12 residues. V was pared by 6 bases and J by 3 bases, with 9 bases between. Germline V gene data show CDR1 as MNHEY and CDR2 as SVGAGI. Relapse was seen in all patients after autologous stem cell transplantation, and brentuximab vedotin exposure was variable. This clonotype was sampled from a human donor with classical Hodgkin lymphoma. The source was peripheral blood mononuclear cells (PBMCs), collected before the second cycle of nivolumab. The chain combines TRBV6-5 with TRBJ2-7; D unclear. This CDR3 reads CASRAHNYEQYF. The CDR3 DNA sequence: TGTGCCAGCAGAGCTCACAACTACGAGCAGTACTTC.